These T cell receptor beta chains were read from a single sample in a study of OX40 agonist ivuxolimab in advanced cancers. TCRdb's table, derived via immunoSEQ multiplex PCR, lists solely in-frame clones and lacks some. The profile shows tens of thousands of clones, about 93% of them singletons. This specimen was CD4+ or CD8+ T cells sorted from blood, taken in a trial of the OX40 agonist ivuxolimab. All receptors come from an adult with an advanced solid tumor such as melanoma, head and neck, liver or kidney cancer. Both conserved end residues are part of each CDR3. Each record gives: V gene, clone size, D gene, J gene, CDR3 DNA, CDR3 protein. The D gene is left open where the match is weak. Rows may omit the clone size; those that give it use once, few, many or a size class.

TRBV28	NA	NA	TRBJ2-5	TGTGCCAGCAGTTTAGAGTTTATGGACTCTGGGACCCAGTACTTC	CASSLEFMDSGTQYF
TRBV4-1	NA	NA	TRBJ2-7	TGCGCCAGCAGCCAAGTGCGGCTAGAGTACGAGCAGTACTTC	CASSQVRLEYEQYF
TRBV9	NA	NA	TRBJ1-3	TGTGCCAGCAGCGACAGGAGGACAGCGAGCTCTGGAAACACCATATATTTT	CASSDRRTASSGNTIYF
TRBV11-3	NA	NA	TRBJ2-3	TGTGCCAGCAGCCAACAGACTACACGCCCCACAGATACGCAGTATTTT	CASSQQTTRPTDTQYF
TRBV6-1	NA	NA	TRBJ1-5	TGTGCCAGCAAGACAGGTGATTTGGGCAATCAGCCCCAGCATTTT	CASKTGDLGNQPQHF
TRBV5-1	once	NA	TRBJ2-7	TGCGCCAGCAGCGCTGAACTACAAGGCCCTCGCGAGCAGTACTTC	CASSAELQGPREQYF
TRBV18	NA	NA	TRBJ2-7	TGTGCCAGCTCACCACCGCTGACAGCTAGCCTAAGCGAGCAGTACTTC	CASSPPLTASLSEQYF
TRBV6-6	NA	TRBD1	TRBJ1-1	TGTGCCAGCAGCCCCTACACAGGGGAGACTGAAGCTTTCTTT	CASSPYTGETEAFF
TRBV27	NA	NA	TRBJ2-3	TGTGCCAGCAGTCCGACCCCTCCCACAGATACGCAGTATTTT	CASSPTPPTDTQYF
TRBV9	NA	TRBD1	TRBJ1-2	TGTGCCAGCAGCACCCGGGACAGGGCATTCTATGGCTACACCTTC	CASSTRDRAFYGYTF
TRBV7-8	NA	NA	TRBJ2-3	TGTGCCAGCAGCTTACTGAAAGTCGGAGGGAGGGATACGCAGTATTTT	CASSLLKVGGRDTQYF
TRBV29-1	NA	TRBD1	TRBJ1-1	TGCAGCGTTGAATTGGGACAGGGGACTGAAGCTTTCTTT	CSVELGQGTEAFF
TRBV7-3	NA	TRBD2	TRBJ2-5	TGTGCCAGCAGCTTAACAAGCGGGAGAGAGACCCAGTACTTC	CASSLTSGRETQYF
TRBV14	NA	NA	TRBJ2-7	TGTGCCAGCAGCCAAGCGGCATCAAACTCCTACGAGCAGTACTTC	CASSQAASNSYEQYF
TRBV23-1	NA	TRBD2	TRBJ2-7	TGCGCCAGCCCCCTAGCGGGAGGGCCCCACGAGCAGTACTTC	CASPLAGGPHEQYF
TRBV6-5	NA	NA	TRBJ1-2	TGTGCCAGCAGTAAGGGACTGCCGCCTAACTATGGCTACACCTTC	CASSKGLPPNYGYTF
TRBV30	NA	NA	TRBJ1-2	TGTGCCTGGAGTGTACGGCAGGGGAGTGGCTACACCTTC	CAWSVRQGSGYTF
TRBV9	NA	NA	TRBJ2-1	TGTGCCAGCAGCGTAGAGCCGTCCTACAATGAGCAGTTCTTC	CASSVEPSYNEQFF
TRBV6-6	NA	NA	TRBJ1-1	TGTGCCAGCGGACGGGGCATCACTGAAGCTTTCTTT	CASGRGITEAFF
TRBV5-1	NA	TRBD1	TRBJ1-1	TGCGCCAGCCACGGGACAGGGGGGTACACTGAAGCTTTCTTT	CASHGTGGYTEAFF
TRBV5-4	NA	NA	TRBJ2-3	TGTGCCAGCAGCCAAGATGGGGGTCCCAGGGCAGATACGCAGTATTTT	CASSQDGGPRADTQYF
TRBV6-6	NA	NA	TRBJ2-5	TGTGCCAGCAGTTACTCGGATCAGGGTGGGACCCAGTACTTC	CASSYSDQGGTQYF
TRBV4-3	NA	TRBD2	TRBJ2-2	TGCGCCAGCAGCCAGCGGCTAGCGGGAGGTGGTAATACCGGGGAGCTGTTTTTT	CASSQRLAGGGNTGELFF
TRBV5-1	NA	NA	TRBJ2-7	TGCGCCAGCAGCTTGGCTCCAGGGGTGTCCTACGAGCAGTACTTC	CASSLAPGVSYEQYF
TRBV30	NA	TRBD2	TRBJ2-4	TGTGCCTGGACTTCGGGAGGGGGCAAAAACATTCAGTACTTC	CAWTSGGGKNIQYF
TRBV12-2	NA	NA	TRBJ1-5	TGTGCAAGTCGCTCCTGTGGGGTGGGGAGATTCAATCAGCCCCAGCATTTT	CASRSCGVGRFNQPQHF
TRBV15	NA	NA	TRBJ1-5	TGTGCCACCAGCAGAGACGGACGGTTCAATCAGCCCCAGCATTTT	CATSRDGRFNQPQHF
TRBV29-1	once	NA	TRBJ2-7	TGCAGCGTCTCCCTCCGACTAGGGGCCGAGCAGTACTTC	CSVSLRLGAEQYF
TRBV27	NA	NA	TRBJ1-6	TGTGCCAGCATGCTAGGGAGGATCGGCTCACCCCTCCACTTT	CASMLGRIGSPLHF
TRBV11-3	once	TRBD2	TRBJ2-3	TGTGCCAGCAGCCCTCGGACTAGCGGATGGGGCCACACAGATACGCAGTATTTT	CASSPRTSGWGHTDTQYF
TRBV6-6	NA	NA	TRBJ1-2	TGTGCCAGCAGTTACCCCGAGGGCTATGGCTACACCTTC	CASSYPEGYGYTF
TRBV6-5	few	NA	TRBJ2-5	TGTGCCAGCAGTTACTCCGGCAGGGAACAAGAGACCCAGTACTTC	CASSYSGREQETQYF
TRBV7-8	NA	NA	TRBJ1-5	TGTGCCAGCAGCCCCTCCTCCGGACCGAATCAGCCCCAGCATTTT	CASSPSSGPNQPQHF
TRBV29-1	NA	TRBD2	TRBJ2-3	TGCAGCGTATCGACTAGCGGCGCGCACGATACGCAGTATTTT	CSVSTSGAHDTQYF
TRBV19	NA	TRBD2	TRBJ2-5	TGTGCCAGTAGCGGCGGGGGTGAGACCCAGTACTTC	CASSGGGETQYF
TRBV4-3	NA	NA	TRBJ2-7	TGCGCCAGCAGCCAATCCATGGGCTACGAGCAGTACTTC	CASSQSMGYEQYF
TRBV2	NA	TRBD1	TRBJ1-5	TGTGCCAGCACCTTGACAGGGAATCAGCCCCAGCATTTT	CASTLTGNQPQHF
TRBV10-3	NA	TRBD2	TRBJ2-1	TGTGCCATCAGTGAGTCGGCTAGCGGGAGGTCCAATGAGCAGTTCTTC	CAISESASGRSNEQFF
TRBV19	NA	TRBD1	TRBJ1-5	TGTGCCAGTAGTCTAACAGGGGGCAATCAGCCCCAGCATTTT	CASSLTGGNQPQHF
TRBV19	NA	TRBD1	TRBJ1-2	TGTGCCAGTAGTGGTGACAGGGATTACTATGGCTACACCTTC	CASSGDRDYYGYTF
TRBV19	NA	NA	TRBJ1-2	TGTGCCAGTAGCATAAGACAGGCTAACTATGGCTACACCTTC	CASSIRQANYGYTF
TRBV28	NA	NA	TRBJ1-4	TGTGCCAGCAGTTCCCCTCCCGAAGATGAAAAACTGTTTTTT	CASSSPPEDEKLFF
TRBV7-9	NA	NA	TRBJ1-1	TGTGCCAGCAGCTTCCGGGAGTTGATGGCTTTCTTT	CASSFRELMAFF
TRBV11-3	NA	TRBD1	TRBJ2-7	TGTGCCAGCAGCCCGGGACAGGCCTACGAGCAGTACTTC	CASSPGQAYEQYF
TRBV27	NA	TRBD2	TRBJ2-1	TGTGCCAGCAGTTTTGGGCTAGCGGGATCCTACAATGAGCAGTTCTTC	CASSFGLAGSYNEQFF
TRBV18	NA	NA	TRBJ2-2	TGTGCCAGCTCACCAGGGTCCGGGGAGCTGTTTTTT	CASSPGSGELFF
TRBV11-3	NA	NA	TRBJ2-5	TGTGCCAGCAGCAAGTACCAAGAGACCCAGTACTTC	CASSKYQETQYF
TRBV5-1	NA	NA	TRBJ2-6	TGCGCCAGCAGCTTAACAGCCGCCTCTGGGGCCAACGTCCTGACTTTC	CASSLTAASGANVLTF
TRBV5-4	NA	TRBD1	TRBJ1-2	TGTGCCAGCAGCCGGACCGGGACAGGGAGCGGCTACACCTTC	CASSRTGTGSGYTF
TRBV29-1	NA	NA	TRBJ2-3	TGCAGCCTTGGTGGGGGGGGCGGAACAGATACGCAGTATTTT	CSLGGGGGTDTQYF
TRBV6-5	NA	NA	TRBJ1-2	TGTGCCAGCCGGTGGGACGGGGGACCAGGTGGCTACACCTTC	CASRWDGGPGGYTF